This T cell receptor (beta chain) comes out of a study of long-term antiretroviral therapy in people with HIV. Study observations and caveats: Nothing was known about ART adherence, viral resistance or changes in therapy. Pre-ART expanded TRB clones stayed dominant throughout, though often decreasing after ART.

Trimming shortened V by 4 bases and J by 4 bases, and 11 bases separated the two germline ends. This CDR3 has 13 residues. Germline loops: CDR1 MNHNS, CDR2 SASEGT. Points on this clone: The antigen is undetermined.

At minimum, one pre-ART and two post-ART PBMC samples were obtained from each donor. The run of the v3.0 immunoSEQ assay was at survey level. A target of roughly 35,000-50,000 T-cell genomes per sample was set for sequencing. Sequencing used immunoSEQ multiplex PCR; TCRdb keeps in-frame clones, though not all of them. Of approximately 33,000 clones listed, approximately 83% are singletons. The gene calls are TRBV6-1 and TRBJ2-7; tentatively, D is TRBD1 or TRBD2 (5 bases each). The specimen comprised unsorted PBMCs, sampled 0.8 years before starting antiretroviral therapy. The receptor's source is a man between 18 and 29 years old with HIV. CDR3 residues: CASSVWGKYEQYF. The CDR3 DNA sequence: TGTGCCAGCAGTGTCTGGGGGAAGTACGAGCAGTACTTC.